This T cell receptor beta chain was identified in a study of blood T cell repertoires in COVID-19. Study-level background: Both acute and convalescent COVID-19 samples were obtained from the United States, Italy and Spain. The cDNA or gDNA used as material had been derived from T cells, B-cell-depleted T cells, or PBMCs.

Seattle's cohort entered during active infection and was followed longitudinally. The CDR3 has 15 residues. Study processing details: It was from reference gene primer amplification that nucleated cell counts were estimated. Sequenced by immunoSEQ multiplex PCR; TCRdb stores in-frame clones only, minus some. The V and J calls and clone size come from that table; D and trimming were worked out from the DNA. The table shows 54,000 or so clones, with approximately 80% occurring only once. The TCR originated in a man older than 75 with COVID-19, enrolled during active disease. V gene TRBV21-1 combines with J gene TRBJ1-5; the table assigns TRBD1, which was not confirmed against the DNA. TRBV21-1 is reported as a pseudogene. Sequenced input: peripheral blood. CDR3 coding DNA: TGTGCCAGCAGCAAACCCTACAGTAGCAATCAGCCCCAGCATTTT. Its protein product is CASSKPYSSNQPQHF.